The 22 T cell receptor beta chains below were found in one sample sequenced in a study of T cells in narcolepsy (dated by TCRdb to 2017 to 2018). Library construction relied on the immunoSEQ multiplex PCR assay. TCRdb carries this immuneACCESS record with in-frame sequences only. Its versions omit some clonotypes, under half of them owing to an unresolved V gene in the studies checked, with the rest unexplained. The sample contains tens of thousands of clones, 75% to 85% of them found a single time. 10% to 13% of the sample is taken by the ten largest. Sequencing was done on a sample of memory (CD45RA-) CD4+ T cells from blood. This specimen's cell subset or site label, per the study, means: memory T cells sorted ex vivo from peripheral blood. These receptors came from a human donor in good health.

The chain uses TRBV11-2 and TRBJ2-1, with 14 bases that match TRBD2. This CDR3 is built from 17 residues. Per the germline V gene, CDR1 is SGHAT and CDR2 is FQNNGV. Trimming removed 0 bases from V and 15 bases from J; junction bases left unmatched: 13. The CDR3 DNA follows: TGTGCCAGCAGCTTAGATCCGGGACTAGCGGGAGCGTCCAACAGGTTCTTC. Residues: CASSLDPGLAGASNRFF. The whole variable domain, remainder taken from reference TRBV11-2 and TRBJ2-1, is EAGVAQSPRYKIIEKRQSVAFWCNPISGHATLYWYQQILGQGPKLLIQFQNNGVVDDSQLPKDRFSAERLKGVDSTLKIQPAKLEDSAVYLCASSLDPGLAGASNRFFGPGTRLTVL.

This clone occurred once. The V and J genes are TRBV25-1 and TRBJ1-1; 9 positions agree with TRBD1. Germline V gene lookup returns CDR1 MGHDK and CDR2 SYGVNS. The CDR3 totals 15 residues. Losses at the gene ends were 5 bases for V and 2 bases for J; bases not matched to a gene: 6. CDR3 in amino acids: CASSTGTGPNTEAFF. For the CDR3, the DNA is TGTGCCAGCAGTACCGGGACAGGGCCCAACACTGAAGCTTTCTTT.

The V gene is TRBV6-6, the J gene TRBJ1-4; 8 nucleotides line up with TRBD1. CDR1 is MNHNY and CDR2 is SVGAGI in the germline V gene (reference sequence). V gave up 6 bases and J gave up 10 bases; unmatched junction bases: 7. The CDR3 extends over 13 amino acids. CDR3 residues: CASRDPGQAKLFF. Here the CDR3 DNA reads TGTGCCAGCAGGGACCCGGGACAGGCAAAACTGTTTTTT.

The chain is built from TRBV5-1 and TRBJ2-1, with TRBD2 as a possible D gene (6 bases). Deletions cut 3 bases from V and 0 bases from J, with 13 bases between. This CDR3 comprises 16 residues. From germline, CDR1 is SGHRS and CDR2 YFSETQ. Here the CDR3 reads CASSSASASSYNEQFF. The CDR3 coding sequence is TGCGCCAGCAGCTCTGCTAGCGCGAGCTCCTACAATGAGCAGTTCTTC.

The chain recombines TRBV7-2 with TRBJ2-2; 9 bases align to TRBD2. Per germline, CDR1 SGHTA and CDR2 FQGNSA. Germline trimming cut 5 bases from V and 7 bases from J; bases unmatched to any gene: 8. There are 15 residues in the CDR3. The CDR3 loop is CASSPGLAANGELFF. The CDR3 DNA reads as TGTGCCAGCAGCCCGGGACTAGCAGCGAACGGGGAGCTGTTTTTT.

This rearrangement joins TRBV5-1 to TRBJ2-1, with 7 bases fitting TRBD1. With 4 bases clipped from V and 3 bases from J, the junction kept 7 bases outside the gene matches. There are 15 residues in the CDR3. CDR1 SGHRS and CDR2 YFSETQ come from the germline V gene. CDR3 bases: TGCGCCAGCAGCCGAACAGGGGCCAACTACAATGAGCAGTTCTTC. Translating it yields CASSRTGANYNEQFF.

This chain uses TRBV5-4 with TRBJ2-5; 7 bases are a match to TRBD2. The germline gives CDR1 SGHNT, CDR2 YYREEE (reference sequence). The CDR3 runs 15 residues. V shed 0 bases, J shed 2 bases, and the junction held 4 bases outside the gene matches. The CDR3 DNA is TGTGCCAGCAGCTTGGCCGTGGGAGGGCAAGAGACCCAGTACTTC. Its protein product is CASSLAVGGQETQYF. Combining the CDR3 with reference TRBV5-4 and TRBJ2-5 gives the whole variable domain ETGVTQSPTHLIKTRGQQVTLRCSSQSGHNTVSWYQQALGQGPQFIFQYYREEENGRGNFPPRFSGLQFPNYSSELNVNALELDDSALYLCASSLAVGGQETQYFGPGTRLLVL.

V usage is TRBV30 and J usage is TRBJ2-6; no definite D call. V dropped 3 bases and J dropped 0 bases, with 9 bases sitting between them. Germline assignment: CDR1 GTSNPN and CDR2 SVGIG (reference sequence). CDR3 length: 15 amino acids. The CDR3 DNA reads as TGTGCCTGGAGCACCTCCTCCTCTGGGGCCAACGTCCTGACTTTC. Encoded protein: CAWSTSSSGANVLTF.

This sequence joins TRBV7-2 and TRBJ2-1; 7 nucleotides line up with TRBD2. The J segment lost 2 bases and the V segment lost 4 bases, leaving 2 bases of the junction unmatched. CDR1 is SGHTA and CDR2 is FQGNSA in the germline V gene. CDR3 length: 14 residues. The CDR3 bases are TGTGCCAGCAGCTCCGGACTAGCCTACAATGAGCAGTTCTTC. Amino acid sequence: CASSSGLAYNEQFF.

The chain recombines TRBV5-6 with TRBJ1-6; D is undetermined. The CDR3 is 14 residues long. V lost 5 bases and J 9 bases, leaving 15 bases between the germline ends. Germline CDR1 SGHDT, CDR2 YYEEEE. The CDR3 nucleotides read TGTGCCAGCAGGCAGTTAGACGTTAGTTCACCCCTCCACTTT. Amino acid sequence: CASRQLDVSSPLHF. The full variable domain, its missing parts supplied by reference TRBV5-6 and TRBJ1-6, is DAGVTQSPTHLIKTRGQQVTLRCSPKSGHDTVSWYQQALGQGPQFIFQYYEEEERQRGNFPDRFSGHQFPNYSSELNVNALLLGDSALYLCASRQLDVSSPLHFGNGTRLTVT.

This chain links TRBV11-1 with TRBJ1-1; no definite D call. CDR3 length: 13 residues. V dropped 1 base and J dropped 4 bases, with 7 bases sitting between them. Looked up from germline, CDR1 is SGHAT and CDR2 is FQDESV (reference sequence). The CDR3 DNA reads as TGTGCCAGCAGCTTAGAGATGGGCACTGAAGCTTTCTTT. Translated, it gives CASSLEMGTEAFF.

V is TRBV6-5 and J is TRBJ2-1, with 7 nucleotides matching TRBD1. V lost 7 bases and J lost 4; bases outside the gene matches: 7. CDR1 MNHEY and CDR2 SVGAGI come from the germline V gene. The CDR3 length is 14 residues. As DNA, the CDR3 is TGTGCCAGCACCCCCGGGACAGCTTACAATGAGCAGTTCTTC. It specifies CASTPGTAYNEQFF.

CDR3 sequence: CASSKVLETQYF. CDR3 nucleotides: TGTGCCAGCAGCAAAGTCTTAGAGACCCAGTACTTC. The rearrangement links TRBV21-1 to TRBJ2-5; whether TRBD2, the table's D call, matches the DNA was not checked. TRBV21-1 is described as a pseudogene. The CDR3 totals 12 residues.

The J gene is TRBJ2-1, the V gene TRBV5-1; TRBD1 matches at 8 bases. Germline CDR1 reads SGHRS; CDR2 reads YFSETQ. The CDR3 length is 17 residues. J was trimmed by 8 bases and V by 4 bases; bases with no gene match: 17. CDR3 coding DNA: TGCGCCAGCAGCCATGGTGTATCAGGGGGCGGCATGGATGAGCAGTTCTTC. It yields the protein CASSHGVSGGGMDEQFF.

The chain couples TRBV7-9 to TRBJ1-2; D remains unclear. The V gene lost 3 bases and the J gene lost 8 bases, with 16 bases spanning the gap. Germline V gene lookup returns CDR1 SEHNR and CDR2 FQNEAQ (reference sequence). This CDR3 is built from 14 residues. The CDR3 reads CASSLVGSPSGYTF. The CDR3 DNA reads TGTGCCAGCAGCTTGGTTGGTAGCCCGTCAGGCTACACCTTC.

The CDR3 loop is CASSFMATGELFF. CDR3 in DNA: TGTGCCAGCAGCTTTATGGCCACCGGGGAGCTGTTTTTT. The V gene is TRBV7-2, the J gene TRBJ2-2; D call uncertain. Germline V CDR1 and CDR2: SGHTA, FQGNSA. V was clipped by 3 bases and J by 4 bases, with 6 bases between them. The CDR3 is made up of 13 amino acids. Looking up the rest from reference TRBV7-2 and TRBJ2-2 gives the full variable domain: GAGVSQSPSNKVTEKGKDVELRCDPISGHTALYWYRQSLGQGLEFLIYFQGNSAPDKSGLPSDRFSAERTGGSVSTLTIQRTQQEDSAVYLCASSFMATGELFFGEGSRLTVL.

The V call is TRBV4-2, the J call TRBJ1-4, with a possible D match to TRBD1 (5 bases). Trimming shortened V by 0 bases and J by 3 bases, and 14 bases separated the two germline ends. Germline CDR1 reads LGHNA; CDR2 reads YNFKEQ. The CDR3 loop spans 17 amino acids. The CDR3 DNA sequence: TGTGCCAGCAGCCAAGATTTTATTTTGGGGCCTAATGAAAAACTGTTTTTT. Translation: CASSQDFILGPNEKLFF.

The V gene is TRBV12-5, the J gene TRBJ2-2; 15 bases map to TRBD2. The V gene's germline CDR1 is LGHNT and CDR2 FRNRAP. The CDR3 sequence is 21 residues long. V dropped 4 bases and J dropped 5; count of bases not matched to a gene: 17. For the CDR3, the DNA is TGTGCTAGTGGTTGGGCCTCGCCCGGGACTAGCGGGAGGAGACTTACCGGGGAGCTGTTTTTT. Its translation: CASGWASPGTSGRRLTGELFF.

This chain uses TRBV19 with TRBJ1-3; 7 bases are shared with TRBD1. CDR3 length: 15 residues. V was clipped by 6 bases and J by 1 base; unmatched bases: 6. Germline V gene lookup returns CDR1 LNHDA and CDR2 SQIVND (reference sequence). The CDR3 DNA follows: TGTGCCAGTAGCGCCACGACAGGGTCTGGAAACACCATATATTTT. Its translation: CASSATTGSGNTIYF.

V usage is TRBV29-1 and J usage is TRBJ1-2; D gene ambiguous. Germline CDR1 reads SQVTM; CDR2 reads ANQGSEA. The CDR3 is 11 residues long. Trimming removed 4 bases at V and 2 bases at J, with 5 bases between. CDR3 region: CSVGENYGYTF. Written as DNA, the CDR3 is TGCAGCGTTGGGGAAAACTATGGCTACACCTTC. Together with reference TRBV29-1 and TRBJ1-2, the CDR3 gives the full variable domain: SAVISQKPSRDICQRGTSLTIQCQVDSQVTMMFWYRQQPGQSLTLIATANQGSEATYESGFVIDKFPISRPNLTFSTLTVSNMSPEDSSIYLCSVGENYGYTFGSGTRLTVV.

V is TRBV19 and J is TRBJ1-2, with TRBD1 identical over 7 bases. Germline CDR1 and CDR2: LNHDA and SQIVND (reference sequence). Unmatched junction bases numbered 12, after V lost 7 bases and J lost 4 bases. CDR3 length: 15 amino acids. The CDR3 bases are TGTGCCAGTAAGATAGAGGGGGCAGGCCTCTATGGCTACACCTTC. Protein: CASKIEGAGLYGYTF.

The CDR3 coding sequence is TGTGCCAGCAGCCGACCACCCGGACAGAGGAGGTCCTACGAGCAGTACTTC. Its protein product is CASSRPPGQRRSYEQYF. V gene TRBV28 combines with J gene TRBJ2-7, with D perhaps matching TRBD1 (6 bases). Germline V gene data show CDR1 as MDHEN and CDR2 as SYDVKM. CDR3 size: 17 residues. Trimming took off 6 bases at V and 1 base at J, with 22 bases between the two ends.